This T cell receptor (beta chain) is from a study of blood T cell repertoires in COVID-19. In the study overall: COVID-19 samples from acute and convalescent phases originated in the United States, Italy and Spain. T cells, B-cell-depleted T cells, or PBMCs provided the cDNA or gDNA that served as material.

Per the study methods: The authors estimated nucleated cell counts from reference gene primer amplification. Some clones are missing from TCRdb's copy, which holds only in-frame ones; the method was immunoSEQ multiplex PCR. V and J calls and clone size are as listed in that table; D and trimming were resolved from the DNA. The table includes over 400,000 clones, roughly 89% detected once. This CDR3 has 16 residues. With V trimmed by 3 bases and J by 7 bases, 8 bases remained unmatched. CDR1 is MNHEY, CDR2 SMNVEV, per germline (reference sequence). This chain joins TRBV27 and TRBJ2-1; 11 bases line up with TRBD2. Specimen: peripheral blood. The source of this sequence is a woman aged 50 to 60 with COVID-19, enrolled during active disease. Here the CDR3 reads CASSFSGGVGWNEQFF. The CDR3 DNA is TGTGCCAGCAGTTTTAGCGGGGGGGTAGGGTGGAATGAGCAGTTCTTC.